These 2 T cell receptor beta chains were sequenced from one sample in a study (dated by TCRdb to between 2014 and 2016). Receptor amplification or capture employed 5' RACE. Sequenced on an Illumina MiSeq. Using fastp at Q25 and MiXCR, TCRdb reprocessed the public reads and kept productive beta chains. Merged by CDR3 protein, the rows form single entries marked with the most common genes and DNA. The sample yields roughly 54,000 distinct CDR3 sequences; more than 15% were counted once. The top ten hold 2% to 2.5% of the sample. The source material was naive CD4+ T cells sorted from blood. The label giving this sample's cell subset or site can be read as: naive CD4+ T cells, CD4+CD45RA+CD25-. Receptors originate from a female donor with breast cancer.

This clonotype was counted at least ten times. V usage is TRBV29-1 and J usage is TRBJ1-5; D gene uncertain. Germline CDR1 is SQVTM and CDR2 is ANQGSEA. This CDR3 contains 13 residues. Trimming cost V 5 bases and J 2 bases, with 10 bases left between them. CDR3 nucleotides: TGCAGCGTTATTCCAGTTGGCAATCAGCCCCAGCATTTT. It is translated as CSVIPVGNQPQHF. Together with reference TRBV29-1 and TRBJ1-5, the CDR3 gives the full variable domain: SAVISQKPSRDICQRGTSLTIQCQVDSQVTMMFWYRQQPGQSLTLIATANQGSEATYESGFVIDKFPISRPNLTFSTLTVSNMSPEDSSIYLCSVIPVGNQPQHFGDGTRLSIL.

At least ten counts were recorded for this clonotype. This chain connects TRBV5-1 to TRBJ1-1; 7 nucleotides match TRBD1. Germline V gives CDR1 SGHRS, CDR2 YFSETQ. Trimming cost V 1 base and J 3 bases; bases outside gene matches: 3. This CDR3 is built from 14 residues. CDR3 sequence: CASSLNQGDTEAFF. The CDR3 DNA follows: TGCGCCAGCAGCTTGAATCAGGGGGACACTGAAGCTTTCTTT.